One sample yielded the 11 T cell receptor beta chains listed below, sequenced in a study of blood T cell repertoires in COVID-19. Repertoires were generated with immunoSEQ multiplex PCR, while TCRdb's copy carries only in-frame clones and drops some. The profile covers roughly 290,000 clones, with roughly 84% appearing a single time and 0.87% taken by the ten largest. Sequencing used peripheral blood. The receptors originated from a human donor with COVID-19, enrolled during active disease. The donor label of this sample is uncertain.

This sequence joins TRBV2 and TRBJ1-2; D remains ambiguous. The ends were cut back, 3 bases at V and 4 bases at J, with 12 bases in the middle. Germline assignment: CDR1 SNHLY and CDR2 FYNNEI. The CDR3 runs to 14 residues. The CDR3 reads CASSDFPDTYGYTF. Here the CDR3 DNA reads TGTGCCAGCAGTGACTTCCCAGATACCTATGGCTACACCTTC. Variable domain in full (rest from reference TRBV2 and TRBJ1-2): EPEVTQTPSHQVTQMGQEVILRCVPISNHLYFYWYRQILGQKVEFLVSFYNNEISEKSEIFDDQFSVERPDGSNFTLKIRSTKLEDSAMYFCASSDFPDTYGYTFGSGTRLTVV.

The V gene is TRBV11-3, the J gene TRBJ1-1, with 9 bases aligning to TRBD1. The CDR3 sequence is 13 residues long. V shed 4 bases and J 4 bases; nucleotides not matched to a gene: 1. Germline V gene data show CDR1 as SGHNT and CDR2 as YENEEA. CDR3 bases: TGTGCCAGCAGCTGGGACAGGGCCACTGAAGCTTTCTTT. Protein: CASSWDRATEAFF. Looking up the rest from reference TRBV11-3 and TRBJ1-1 gives the full variable domain: EAGVVQSPRYKIIEKKQPVAFWCNPISGHNTLYWYLQNLGQGPELLIRYENEEAVDDSQLPKDRFSAERLKGVDSTLKIQPAELGDSAVYLCASSWDRATEAFFGQGTRLTVV.

CDR3 amino acids: CASSPPGQGFGYGYTF. CDR3 nucleotides: TGTGCCAGCTCACCACCGGGACAGGGTTTTGGCTATGGCTACACCTTC. The chain is built from TRBV18 and TRBJ1-2, with TRBD1 identical over 9 bases. V shed 0 bases, J shed 4 bases, and the junction held 6 bases outside the gene matches. CDR3 length equals 16 residues. Germline CDR1 and CDR2: KGHSH and LQKENI.

The V and J genes are TRBV7-2 and TRBJ1-1; D may be TRBD1 (6 bases). Trimming removed 4 bases from V and 1 base from J, with 13 bases in between. The germline V gene encodes CDR1 SGHTA and CDR2 FQGNSA. This CDR3 has 15 residues. The DNA for the CDR3 is TGTGCCAGCAGCTCCCGGGCGGGGGCGAACACTGAAGCTTTCTTT. This codes for CASSSRAGANTEAFF.

The chain is built from TRBV5-1 and TRBJ2-3; D is possibly TRBD2 (6 bases). Germline CDR1 is SGHRS and CDR2 is YFSETQ. The ends were cut back, 0 bases at V and 3 bases at J, with 11 bases in the middle. This CDR3 comprises 15 residues. The CDR3 bases are TGCGCCAGCAGCTTGGCGGGAGCTGCAACAGATACGCAGTATTTT. Its protein is CASSLAGAATDTQYF.

This sequence joins TRBV12-3 or TRBV12-4 and TRBJ1-4; 7 bases line up with TRBD1. Unmatched junction bases numbered 4, after V lost 7 bases and J lost 5 bases. CDR3 length equals 13 residues. The CDR3 reads CASNLQGNEKLFF. CDR3 nucleotide sequence: TGTGCCAGCAACCTACAGGGGAATGAAAAACTGTTTTTT.

The chain couples TRBV28 to TRBJ1-1; D is possibly TRBD1 (6 bases). The CDR3 loop spans 14 amino acids. Per the germline V gene, CDR1 is MDHEN and CDR2 is SYDVKM. Trimming removed 8 bases from V and 3 bases from J, with 16 bases in between. The CDR3 is CASLSLRTDTEAFF. As DNA, the CDR3 is TGTGCCAGCCTCAGTTTAAGGACAGACACTGAAGCTTTCTTT.

The chain employs TRBV6-4 and TRBJ1-3, with TRBD1 identical over 9 bases. Losses at the gene ends were 3 bases for V and 2 bases for J; bases not matched to a gene: 2. CDR1 is MRHNA, CDR2 SNTAGT, per germline. The CDR3 has 15 residues. CDR3 coding DNA: TGTGCCAGCAGTGATGGGACAGGGCCTGGAAACACCATATATTTT. Protein sequence: CASSDGTGPGNTIYF.

The rearrangement joins TRBV28 to TRBJ1-1; 9 bases agree with TRBD1. This CDR3 comprises 13 residues. From germline, CDR1 is MDHEN and CDR2 SYDVKM. Unmatched junction bases numbered 3, after V lost 6 bases and J lost 4 bases. The CDR3 sequence: CASSRQGGTEAFF. For the CDR3, the DNA is TGTGCCAGCAGCAGACAGGGGGGCACTGAAGCTTTCTTT.

This chain uses TRBV6-2 or TRBV6-3 with TRBJ2-3, with D maybe TRBD2 (6 bases). Germline V gene lookup returns CDR1 MNHEY and CDR2 SVGEGT. The CDR3 is made up of 14 amino acids. Trimming left V 6 bases short and J 0 bases short, with 10 bases between. The CDR3 DNA is TGTGCCAGCAGCGGGACTTCGAGCACAGATACGCAGTATTTT. This encodes CASSGTSSTDTQYF.

The V call is TRBV7-2, the J call TRBJ1-6, with a possible D match to TRBD1 (5 bases). V was shortened by 5 bases and J by 15 bases, with 14 bases between the two germline ends. This CDR3 spans 12 amino acids. Germline loops: CDR1 SGHTA, CDR2 FQGNSA. The CDR3 DNA reads TGTGCCAGCAGCCAGCCTGGGGGACTCCTCCACTTT. It is translated as CASSQPGGLLHF. Combining the CDR3 with reference TRBV7-2 and TRBJ1-6 gives the whole variable domain GAGVSQSPSNKVTEKGKDVELRCDPISGHTALYWYRQSLGQGLEFLIYFQGNSAPDKSGLPSDRFSAERTGGSVSTLTIQRTQQEDSAVYLCASSQPGGLLHFGNGTRLTVT.